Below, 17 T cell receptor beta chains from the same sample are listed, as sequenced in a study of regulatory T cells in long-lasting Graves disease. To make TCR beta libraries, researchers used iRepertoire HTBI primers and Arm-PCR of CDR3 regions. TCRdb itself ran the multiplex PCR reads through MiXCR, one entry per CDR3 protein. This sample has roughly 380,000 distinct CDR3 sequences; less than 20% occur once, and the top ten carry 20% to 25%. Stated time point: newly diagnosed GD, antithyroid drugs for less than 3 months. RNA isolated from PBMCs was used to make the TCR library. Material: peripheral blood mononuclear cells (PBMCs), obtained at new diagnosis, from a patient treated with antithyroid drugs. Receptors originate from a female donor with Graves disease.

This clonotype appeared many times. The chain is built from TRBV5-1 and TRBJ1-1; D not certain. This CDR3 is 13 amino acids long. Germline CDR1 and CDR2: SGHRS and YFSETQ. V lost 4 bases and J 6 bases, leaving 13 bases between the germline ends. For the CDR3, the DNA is TGCGCCAGCAGCGCCCGGACCGGCGCTGAAGCTTTCTTT. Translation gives CASSARTGAEAFF. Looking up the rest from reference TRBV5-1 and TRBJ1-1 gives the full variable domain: KAGVTQTPRYLIKTRGQQVTLSCSPISGHRSVSWYQQTPGQGLQFLFEYFSETQRNKGNFPGRFSGRQFSNSRSEMNVSTLELGDSALYLCASSARTGAEAFFGQGTRLTVV.

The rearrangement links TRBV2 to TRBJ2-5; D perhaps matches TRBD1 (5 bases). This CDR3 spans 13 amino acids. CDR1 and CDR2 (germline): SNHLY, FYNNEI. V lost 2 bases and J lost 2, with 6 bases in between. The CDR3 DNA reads TGTGCCAGCAGTGAACAGGGTCAAGAGACCCAGTACTTC. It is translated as CASSEQGQETQYF.

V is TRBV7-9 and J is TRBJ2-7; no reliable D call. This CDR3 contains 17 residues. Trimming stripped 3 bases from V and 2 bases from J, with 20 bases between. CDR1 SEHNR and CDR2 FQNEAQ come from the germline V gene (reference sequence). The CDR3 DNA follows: TGTGCCAGCAGCTTTAGTGCGAGACGCACTCAGACCTACGAGCAGTACTTC. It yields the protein CASSFSARRTQTYEQYF. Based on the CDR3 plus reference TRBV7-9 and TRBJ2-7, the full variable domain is DTGVSQNPRHKITKRGQNVTFRCDPISEHNRLYWYRQTLGQGPEFLTYFQNEAQLEKSRLLSDRFSAERPKGSFSTLEIQRTEQGDSAMYLCASSFSARRTQTYEQYFGPGTRLTVT.

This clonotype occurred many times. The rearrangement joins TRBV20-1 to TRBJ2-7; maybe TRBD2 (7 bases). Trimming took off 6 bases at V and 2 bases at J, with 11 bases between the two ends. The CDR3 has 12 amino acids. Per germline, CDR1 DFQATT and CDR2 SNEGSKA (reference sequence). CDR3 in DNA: TGCAGTGCAGGGGGGAGGGCCTACGAGCAGTACTTC. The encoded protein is CSAGGRAYEQYF.

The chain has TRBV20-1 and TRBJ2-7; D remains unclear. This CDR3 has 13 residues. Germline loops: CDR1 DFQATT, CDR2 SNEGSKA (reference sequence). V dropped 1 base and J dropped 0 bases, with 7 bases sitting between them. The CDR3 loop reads CSARGGSSYEQYF. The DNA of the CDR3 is TGCAGTGCTAGAGGGGGTAGCTCCTACGAGCAGTACTTC.

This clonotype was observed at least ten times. The CDR3 loop is CASSPGGQNEKLFF. In DNA form, the CDR3 reads TGCGCCAGCAGCCCAGGGGGACAGAATGAAAAACTGTTTTTT. The chain combines TRBV5-1 with TRBJ1-4, with 7 bases matching TRBD1. CDR1 is SGHRS and CDR2 is YFSETQ in the germline V gene. V lost 4 bases to trimming and J lost 5 bases; unmatched junction nucleotides: 5. The CDR3 extends over 14 amino acids.

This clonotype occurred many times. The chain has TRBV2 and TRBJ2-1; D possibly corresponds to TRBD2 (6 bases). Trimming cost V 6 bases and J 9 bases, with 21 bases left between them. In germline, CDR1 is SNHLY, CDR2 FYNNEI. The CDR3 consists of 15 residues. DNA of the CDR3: TGTGCCAGCAGGACCCAGGGCGGGAAGGAGGGTGAGCAGTTCTTC. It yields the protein CASRTQGGKEGEQFF.

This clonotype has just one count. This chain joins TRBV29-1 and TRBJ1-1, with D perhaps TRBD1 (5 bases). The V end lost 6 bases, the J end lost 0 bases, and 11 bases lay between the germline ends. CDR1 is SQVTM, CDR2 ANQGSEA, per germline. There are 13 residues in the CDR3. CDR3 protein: CSVQGLMNTEAFF. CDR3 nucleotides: TGCAGCGTGCAGGGCCTGATGAACACTGAAGCTTTCTTT.

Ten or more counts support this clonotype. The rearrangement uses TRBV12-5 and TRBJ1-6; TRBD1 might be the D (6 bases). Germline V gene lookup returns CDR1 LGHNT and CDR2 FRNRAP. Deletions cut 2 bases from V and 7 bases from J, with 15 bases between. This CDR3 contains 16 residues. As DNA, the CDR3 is TGTGCTAGTGGTTTGTCCCGAGGGGGTGGGAATTCACCCCTCCACTTT. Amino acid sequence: CASGLSRGGGNSPLHF.

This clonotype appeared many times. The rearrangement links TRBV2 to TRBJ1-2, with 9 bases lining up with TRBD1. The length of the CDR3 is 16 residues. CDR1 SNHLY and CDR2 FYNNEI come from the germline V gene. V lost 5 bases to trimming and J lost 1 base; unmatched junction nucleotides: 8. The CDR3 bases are TGTGCCAGCAGTACGGGACAGGGAGCTATTAACTATGGCTACACCTTC. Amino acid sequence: CASSTGQGAINYGYTF.

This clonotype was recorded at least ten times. The CDR3 loop reads CRQGPREQYF. CDR3 DNA: TGCAGGCAGGGACCCCGCGAGCAGTACTTC. This chain links TRBV20-1 with TRBJ2-7; either TRBD1 or TRBD2 may fit D (5 bases each). CDR1 is DFQATT, CDR2 SNEGSKA, per germline (reference sequence). CDR3 length: 10 residues.

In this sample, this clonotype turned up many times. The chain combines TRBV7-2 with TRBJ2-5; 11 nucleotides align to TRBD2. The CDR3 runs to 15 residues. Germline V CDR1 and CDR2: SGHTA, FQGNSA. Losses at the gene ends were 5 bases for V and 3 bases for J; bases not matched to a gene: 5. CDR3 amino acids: CASSPGTSGKETQYF. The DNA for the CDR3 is TGTGCCAGCAGCCCCGGGACTAGCGGAAAAGAGACCCAGTACTTC. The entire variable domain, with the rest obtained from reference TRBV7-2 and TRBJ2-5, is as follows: GAGVSQSPSNKVTEKGKDVELRCDPISGHTALYWYRQSLGQGLEFLIYFQGNSAPDKSGLPSDRFSAERTGGSVSTLTIQRTQQEDSAVYLCASSPGTSGKETQYFGPGTRLLVL.

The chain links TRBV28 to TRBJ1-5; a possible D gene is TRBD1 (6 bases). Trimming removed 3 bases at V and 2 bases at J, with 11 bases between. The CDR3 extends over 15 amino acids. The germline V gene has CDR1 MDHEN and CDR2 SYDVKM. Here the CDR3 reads CASSFQGTRNQPQHF. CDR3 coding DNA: TGTGCCAGCAGTTTTCAGGGGACACGCAATCAGCCCCAGCATTTT.

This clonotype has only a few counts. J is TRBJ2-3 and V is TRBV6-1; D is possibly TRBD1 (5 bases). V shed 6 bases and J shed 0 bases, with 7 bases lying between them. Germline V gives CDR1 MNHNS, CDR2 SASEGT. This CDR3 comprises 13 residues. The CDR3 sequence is CASRRGSTDTQYF. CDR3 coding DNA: TGTGCCAGCAGAAGGGGTAGCACAGATACGCAGTATTTT.

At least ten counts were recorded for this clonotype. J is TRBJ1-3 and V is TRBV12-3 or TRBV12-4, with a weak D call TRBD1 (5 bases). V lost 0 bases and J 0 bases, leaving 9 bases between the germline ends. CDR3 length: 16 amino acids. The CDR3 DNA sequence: TGTGCCAGCAGTTTAGCGGCAGGGTTCTCTGGAAACACCATATATTTT. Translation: CASSLAAGFSGNTIYF.

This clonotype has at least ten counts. The CDR3 reads CAISGSGRGTGYNEQFF. Here the CDR3 DNA reads TGTGCCATCAGTGGAAGCGGGAGAGGTACAGGCTACAATGAGCAGTTCTTC. The chain has TRBV10-3 and TRBJ2-1; 8 bases are shared with TRBD2. Per the germline V gene, CDR1 is ENHRY and CDR2 is SYGVKD. V lost 4 bases to trimming and J lost 3 bases; unmatched junction nucleotides: 11. The CDR3 totals 17 residues.

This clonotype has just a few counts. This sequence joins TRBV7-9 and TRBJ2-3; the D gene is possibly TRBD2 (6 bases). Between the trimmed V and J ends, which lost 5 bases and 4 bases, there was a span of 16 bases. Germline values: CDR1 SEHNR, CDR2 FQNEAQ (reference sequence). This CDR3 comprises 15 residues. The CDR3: CASSRRDGEADTQYF. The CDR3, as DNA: TGTGCCAGCAGCCGCCGGGACGGGGAGGCAGATACGCAGTATTTT.